This entry lists 26 T cell receptor beta chains sequenced from one sample in a study of identical twins (dated by TCRdb to 2016 to 2017). Library creation used 5' RACE. Sequencing instrument: Illumina HiSeq 2000. The raw public data were reprocessed by TCRdb itself: fastp quality trimming at Q25, MiXCR clonotype calling, in-frame beta chains only. Every distinct CDR3 protein forms one entry, paired with its most common genes and DNA. The sample table contains roughly 770,000 distinct CDR3 sequences; only one count was recorded for roughly 20% of them. The top ten hold 13% of the sample. The sample was also linked to a second study, of T cells expressing NK-cell markers.

Sequencing was performed on PBMCs. All receptors derive from a woman aged 18-35 years in good health.

V and J are TRBV5-1 and TRBJ1-2, with 9 bases aligning to TRBD1. V lost 0 bases and J lost 6; bases outside the gene matches: 3. The germline gives CDR1 SGHRS, CDR2 YFSETQ. This CDR3 is built from 14 residues. CDR3 coding DNA: TGCGCCAGCAGCTTGGAACAGGGGGCGAATGGCTACACCTTC. It is translated as CASSLEQGANGYTF.

A few counts support this clonotype. CDR3 coding DNA: TGTGCCAGCAGACCCCTTAGCGGGTCCTCCTACAATGAGCAGTTCTTC. It specifies CASRPLSGSSYNEQFF. This chain connects TRBV6-1 to TRBJ2-1; 7 positions match TRBD2. V dropped 6 bases and J dropped 0; count of bases not matched to a gene: 8. The germline V gene has CDR1 MNHNS and CDR2 SASEGT. CDR3 length: 16 amino acids.

This chain connects TRBV10-3 to TRBJ2-7, with D uncertain. Germline-derived CDR1 and CDR2 are ENHRY and SYGVKD. There are 12 residues in the CDR3. V was shortened by 10 bases and J by 2 bases, with 12 bases between the two germline ends. The CDR3: CATRHQAYEQYF. DNA for the CDR3: TGTGCCACGCGGCACCAAGCCTACGAGCAGTACTTC.

The rearrangement links TRBV12-3 or TRBV12-4 to TRBJ2-7, with D tentatively TRBD1 (6 bases). V gave up 6 bases and J gave up 4 bases, with 19 bases separating them. The CDR3 spans 15 residues. CDR3 DNA sequence: TGTGCCAGCAGGACAAACCCGGACAGTGTTTACGAGCAGTACTTC. Translation: CASRTNPDSVYEQYF.

This clonotype was seen ten or more times. The CDR3 here is CAISEKGLYGYTF. The CDR3 bases are TGTGCCATCAGTGAAAAGGGGCTCTATGGCTACACCTTC. The V and J genes are TRBV10-3 and TRBJ1-2; weak D call: TRBD1 (5 bases). V lost 3 bases and J 4 bases, leaving 9 bases between the germline ends. CDR3 length: 13 residues. The germline V gene encodes CDR1 ENHRY and CDR2 SYGVKD.

The chain carries TRBV6-1 and TRBJ2-5, with 7 nucleotides matching TRBD1. Germline V lookup: CDR1 MNHNS, CDR2 SASEGT. With 5 bases clipped from V and 2 bases from J, the junction kept 8 bases outside the gene matches. CDR3 length equals 15 residues. Here the CDR3 reads CASSPGQTSQETQYF. The CDR3 DNA reads TGTGCCAGCAGTCCGGGACAGACATCACAAGAGACCCAGTACTTC.

The genes are TRBV20-1 and TRBJ2-7; TRBD2 agrees at 12 bases. The CDR3 consists of 12 residues. CDR1 and CDR2 (germline): DFQATT, SNEGSKA (reference sequence). Here the CDR3 DNA reads TGCAGCAAGACTAGCGGGGGAGACGAGCAGTACTTC. This codes for CSKTSGGDEQYF.

This clonotype was counted a few times. The chain employs TRBV10-3 and TRBJ1-1, with D possibly being TRBD1 (5 bases). The ends were cut back, 3 bases at V and 1 base at J, with 9 bases in the middle. The CDR3 extends over 14 amino acids. The germline V gene has CDR1 ENHRY and CDR2 SYGVKD. This CDR3 is CAISDTGQNTEAFF. DNA of the CDR3: TGTGCCATCAGTGACACTGGACAGAACACTGAAGCTTTCTTT.

The chain uses TRBV7-2 and TRBJ2-1, with D tentatively TRBD1 or TRBD2 (5 bases each). The V gene lost 8 bases and the J gene lost 7 bases, with 18 bases spanning the gap. The length of the CDR3 is 14 residues. CDR1 and CDR2 (germline): SGHTA, FQGNSA. The CDR3 bases are TGTGCCAGCGTATGGCAGGGAGATGTTAATGAGCAGTTCTTC. Translation gives CASVWQGDVNEQFF.

Only one count was recorded for this clonotype. The V and J genes are TRBV5-4 and TRBJ2-1; perhaps D is TRBD1 or TRBD2 (5 bases each). The V end was cut by 4 bases, the J end by 5 bases, with 10 bases between. The CDR3 contains 13 residues. CDR1 is SGHNT and CDR2 is YYREEE in the germline V gene (reference sequence). The CDR3 here is CASSGDRDNEQFF. DNA for the CDR3: TGTGCCAGCAGCGGGGACCGAGACAATGAGCAGTTCTTC.

This chain joins TRBV9 and TRBJ2-2; TRBD2 matches 9 bases. Germline CDR1 and CDR2: SGDLS and YYNGEE. The length of the CDR3 is 14 residues. The J segment lost 6 bases and the V segment lost 6 bases, leaving 6 bases of the junction unmatched. The CDR3 protein is CASTGGGAPGELFF. The CDR3 DNA follows: TGTGCCAGCACCGGCGGGGGGGCACCCGGGGAGCTGTTTTTT.

This clonotype came up many times. The CDR3, as DNA: TGTGCCAGCAGGGGAACAGGGGAAAAAGAGACCCAGTACTTC. It is translated as CASRGTGEKETQYF. The chain joins TRBV7-9 to TRBJ2-5; 7 bases are shared with TRBD1. Germline assignment: CDR1 SEHNR and CDR2 FQNEAQ (reference sequence). J gave up 3 bases and V 6 bases, and 7 bases lay outside the gene matches. The CDR3 has 14 amino acids.

V gene TRBV20-1 combines with J gene TRBJ2-3; a weak D match, TRBD2 (5 bases). The germline V gene has CDR1 DFQATT and CDR2 SNEGSKA (reference sequence). V lost 5 bases and J 0 bases, leaving 12 bases between the germline ends. This CDR3 spans 14 amino acids. Here the CDR3 DNA reads TGCAGTGCTCCCGGACTGTATAGCACAGATACGCAGTATTTT. Protein: CSAPGLYSTDTQYF.

The rearrangement links TRBV6-1 to TRBJ2-3; no firm D call. Trimming cost V 10 bases and J 5 bases, with 16 bases left between them. The CDR3 spans 13 residues. Per germline, CDR1 MNHNS and CDR2 SASEGT. Here the CDR3 reads CATSTHHGDTQYF. The CDR3 bases are TGTGCCACCTCAACCCACCACGGAGATACGCAGTATTTT.

This clonotype was counted a few times. The chain uses TRBV5-5 and TRBJ2-3, with D perhaps TRBD1 (5 bases). Trimming stripped 4 bases from V and 2 bases from J, with 17 bases between. Germline loops: CDR1 SGHKS, CDR2 YYEKEE (reference sequence). The length of the CDR3 is 16 residues. The CDR3 bases are TGTGCCAGCAGCCCCGACAGACAACTCAACACAGATACGCAGTATTTT. Translated, it gives CASSPDRQLNTDTQYF.

The table lists this clonotype with a few counts. The rearrangement links TRBV20-1 to TRBJ1-1; no definite D call. This CDR3 is 12 amino acids long. Germline V gene data show CDR1 as DFQATT and CDR2 as SNEGSKA (reference sequence). Trimming left V 3 bases short and J 1 base short, with 6 bases between. CDR3 loop: CSASKGNTEAFF. CDR3 nucleotides: TGCAGTGCTAGTAAGGGGAACACTGAAGCTTTCTTT.

This clonotype was found a few times. The chain uses TRBV20-1 and TRBJ1-2; D is possibly TRBD1 (5 bases). Trimming stripped 3 bases from V and 7 bases from J, with 15 bases between. The CDR3 covers 13 residues. The germline V gene encodes CDR1 DFQATT and CDR2 SNEGSKA (reference sequence). DNA of the CDR3: TGCAGTGCTAGTGCTCAGGGTTTCGGTGGCTACACCTTC. As protein: CSASAQGFGGYTF.

V gene TRBV7-9 combines with J gene TRBJ2-1; 7 nucleotides line up with TRBD2. V lost 5 bases and J lost 5; bases outside the gene matches: 6. This CDR3 is built from 14 residues. Germline loops: CDR1 SEHNR, CDR2 FQNEAQ (reference sequence). The CDR3 coding sequence is TGTGCCAGCAGCGCCGGGACTACTCACAATGAGCAGTTCTTC. This encodes CASSAGTTHNEQFF.

This clonotype occurred a few times. V and J are TRBV3-1 and TRBJ1-1; 8 bases fit TRBD1. Germline V gene data show CDR1 as LGHDT and CDR2 as YNNKEL (reference sequence). CDR3 length: 14 residues. Trimming removed 5 bases from V and 4 bases from J; junction bases left unmatched: 6. CDR3 amino acids: CASSSLTGVTEAFF. The CDR3 nucleotides read TGTGCCAGCAGCTCTTTGACAGGGGTCACTGAAGCTTTCTTT.

This rearrangement joins TRBV6-1 to TRBJ1-5; no definite D call. The V end lost 3 bases, the J end lost 9 bases, and 6 bases lay between the germline ends. Looked up from germline, CDR1 is MNHNS and CDR2 is SASEGT. There are 11 residues in the CDR3. The CDR3 protein is CASSDAPPQHF. CDR3 nucleotides: TGTGCCAGCAGTGATGCTCCGCCCCAGCATTTT.

This chain connects TRBV6-2 or TRBV6-3 to TRBJ2-1, with 7 bases aligning to TRBD2. V shed 6 bases, J shed 3 bases, and the junction held 8 bases outside the gene matches. CDR3 size: 15 residues. CDR1 MNHEY and CDR2 SVGEGT come from the germline V gene. The CDR3 region is CASSLGGSVYNEQFF. CDR3 nucleotide sequence: TGTGCCAGCAGCCTGGGCGGGAGTGTCTACAATGAGCAGTTCTTC.

The sample holds a few counts of this clonotype. This sequence joins TRBV4-1 and TRBJ2-5, with D maybe TRBD1 (6 bases). CDR1 is MGHRA and CDR2 is YSYEKL in the germline V gene. The ends were cut back, 3 bases at V and 5 bases at J, with 16 bases in the middle. This CDR3 is 15 amino acids long. CDR3 nucleotides: TGCGCCAGCAGCCAGCTACCCGGACAGTGGGAGACCCAGTACTTC. Protein: CASSQLPGQWETQYF.

The chain links TRBV27 to TRBJ2-1, with 10 bases matching TRBD1. Per germline, CDR1 MNHEY and CDR2 SMNVEV (reference sequence). V lost 7 bases, J lost 8 bases, and 17 bases stayed unmatched. The CDR3 sequence is 17 residues long. The CDR3 DNA sequence: TGTGCCAGCATGCCCCACAAAGCGGGACAGGGGATAGATGAGCAGTTCTTC. Its translation is CASMPHKAGQGIDEQFF.

The chain is built from TRBV12-3 or TRBV12-4 and TRBJ2-2; TRBD2 agrees at 9 bases. Trimming removed 10 bases from V and 0 bases from J; junction bases left unmatched: 12. The CDR3 covers 17 residues. CDR3 in DNA: TGTGCCACCGCAGGGCTAGCGGGGACCGCGAACACCGGGGAGCTGTTTTTT. This sequence encodes CATAGLAGTANTGELFF.

The gene calls are TRBV18 and TRBJ2-1, with TRBD2 matching 7 bases. J gave up 0 bases and V 2 bases, and 4 bases lay outside the gene matches. Per germline, CDR1 KGHSH and CDR2 LQKENI. The CDR3 has 16 amino acids. CDR3: CASSPWLAASYNEQFF. CDR3 DNA: TGTGCCAGCTCACCATGGCTAGCGGCCTCCTACAATGAGCAGTTCTTC.

This clonotype was counted between two and nine times. V and J are TRBV5-1 and TRBJ1-1; D is unclear. The CDR3 contains 14 residues. Germline V gives CDR1 SGHRS, CDR2 YFSETQ. With 3 bases removed from V and 0 bases from J, the gap between germline ends came to 9 bases. DNA for the CDR3: TGCGCCAGCAGCTCCGGGGAGATGAACACTGAAGCTTTCTTT. Its translation is CASSSGEMNTEAFF.